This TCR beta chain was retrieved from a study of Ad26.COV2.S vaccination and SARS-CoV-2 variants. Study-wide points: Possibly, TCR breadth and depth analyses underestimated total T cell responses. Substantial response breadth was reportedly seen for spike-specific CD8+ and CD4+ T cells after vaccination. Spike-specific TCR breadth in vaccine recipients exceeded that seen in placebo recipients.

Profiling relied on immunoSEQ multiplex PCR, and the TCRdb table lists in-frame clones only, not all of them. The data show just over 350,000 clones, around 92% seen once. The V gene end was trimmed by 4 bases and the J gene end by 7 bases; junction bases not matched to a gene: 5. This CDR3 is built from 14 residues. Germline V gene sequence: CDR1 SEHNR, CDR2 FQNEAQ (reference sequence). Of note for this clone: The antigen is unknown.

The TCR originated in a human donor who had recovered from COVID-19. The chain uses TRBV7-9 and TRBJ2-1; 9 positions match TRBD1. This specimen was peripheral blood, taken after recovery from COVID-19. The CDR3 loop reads CASSSRDRVNEQFF. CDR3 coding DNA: TGTGCCAGCAGCTCAAGGGACAGGGTTAATGAGCAGTTCTTC. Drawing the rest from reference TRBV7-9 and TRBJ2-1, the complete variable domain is DTGVSQNPRHKITKRGQNVTFRCDPISEHNRLYWYRQTLGQGPEFLTYFQNEAQLEKSRLLSDRFSAERPKGSFSTLEIQRTEQGDSAMYLCASSSRDRVNEQFFGPGTRLTVL.